Each of the 17 T cell receptor beta chains below was sequenced from the same sample in a study of cytomegalovirus exposure and HLA in healthy donors. The study ran its PCR with 60 Vbeta and 13 Jbeta primers. This table comes from immunoSEQ multiplex PCR, and its TCRdb copy is limited to in-frame clones, with some not included. The sample data list 130,000 or so clones. Sequenced input: PBMCs. The receptors stem from a woman aged 60 to 75 in good health and CMV-seronegative.

The CDR3 spells CASSEGEGLRPQHF. Here the CDR3 DNA reads TGTGCCAGCAGTGAAGGAGAGGGATTGCGGCCCCAGCATTTT. The chain is built from TRBV2 and TRBJ1-5; D ambiguous. Deletions cut 1 base from V and 9 bases from J, with 13 bases between. Germline lookup yields CDR1 SNHLY and CDR2 FYNNEI. The CDR3 runs to 14 residues.

The V and J genes are TRBV4-1 and TRBJ2-5; D is perhaps TRBD1 (5 bases). The CDR3 runs to 16 residues. Between the trimmed V and J ends, which lost 0 bases and 2 bases, there was a span of 13 bases. Germline V gives CDR1 MGHRA, CDR2 YSYEKL. CDR3 sequence: CASSQESWAGQETQYF. The CDR3 nucleotides read TGCGCCAGCAGCCAAGAAAGCTGGGCAGGGCAAGAGACCCAGTACTTC.

The chain recombines TRBV30 with TRBJ2-5, with 10 positions matching TRBD1. The length of the CDR3 is 13 residues. Trimming took 4 bases from V and 11 from J; bases not matched to a gene: 10. CDR1 is GTSNPN, CDR2 SVGIG, per germline (reference sequence). The CDR3 is CAWTGQGPGEQYF. Written as DNA, the CDR3 is TGTGCCTGGACGGGACAGGGGCCGGGGGAGCAGTACTTC.

The DNA for the CDR3 is TGTGCCAGCAGTTACGGGGAGGGCAGCTCCTACGAGCAGTACTTC. Translated: CASSYGEGSSYEQYF. The chain is built from TRBV6-5 and TRBJ2-5; 7 positions match TRBD2. The better agreement between TRBJ2-7 and the DNA end casts doubt on the J call. The germline gives CDR1 MNHEY, CDR2 SVGAGI. The CDR3 sequence is 15 residues long.

The gene calls are TRBV28 and TRBJ1-5; 7 bases match TRBD1. Germline CDR1 MDHEN, CDR2 SYDVKM. The CDR3 spans 15 residues. V gave up 6 bases and J gave up 2 bases; unmatched junction bases: 7. The CDR3 protein is CASSTRGQGNQPQHF. The CDR3 nucleotides are TGTGCCAGCAGCACACGAGGACAGGGCAATCAGCCCCAGCATTTT.

CDR3 sequence (DNA): TGTGCCAGCAGCTTGGTCCACCGACTAGCGGGGGACTCGGTCTACGAGCAGTACTTC. The encoded protein is CASSLVHRLAGDSVYEQYF. The V gene is TRBV7-6, the J gene TRBJ2-7; the match to TRBD2 covers 12 bases. Per germline, CDR1 SGHVS and CDR2 FNYEAQ. J gave up 3 bases and V 3 bases, and 15 bases lay outside the gene matches. This CDR3 has 19 residues.

The chain joins TRBV5-5 to TRBJ2-7, with D possibly matching TRBD1 (5 bases). V gave up 2 bases and J gave up 4 bases, with 10 bases separating them. Germline assignment: CDR1 SGHKS and CDR2 YYEKEE (reference sequence). The CDR3 covers 13 residues. CDR3 sequence reads: CASSFSTDYEQYF. Here the CDR3 DNA reads TGTGCCAGCAGCTTCTCGACAGATTACGAGCAGTACTTC.

This chain connects TRBV2 to TRBJ1-2; 8 bases agree with TRBD1. The V gene end was trimmed by 6 bases and the J gene end by 5 bases; junction bases not matched to a gene: 5. The CDR3 runs to 13 residues. The germline V gene has CDR1 SNHLY and CDR2 FYNNEI. The CDR3 region has the DNA TGTGCCAGCAGGGACAGGGCAGGATATGGCTACACCTTC. Protein: CASRDRAGYGYTF.

Points on this clone: A read error may account for a junction end that differs from germline. This chain joins TRBV2 and TRBJ2-7; 10 bases are a match to TRBD1. Germline lookup yields CDR1 SNHLY and CDR2 FYNNEI. CDR3 length equals 12 residues. The CDR3 DNA follows: TGTGCCAGCCGTGACAGGGGGCAAGAGCAGTACTTC. Its protein product is CASRDRGQEQYF.

This chain joins TRBV25-1 and TRBJ1-4, with 8 nucleotides matching TRBD1. The V gene end was trimmed by 10 bases and the J gene end by 4 bases; junction bases not matched to a gene: 8. The CDR3 contains 14 residues. Germline V gives CDR1 MGHDK, CDR2 SYGVNS. In DNA, the CDR3 is TGTGCCACCGCGGGGACAGGCGGTAATGAAAAACTGTTTTTT. Amino acids: CATAGTGGNEKLFF. The whole variable domain, filled in from reference TRBV25-1 and TRBJ1-4, reads EADIYQTPRYLVIGTGKKITLECSQTMGHDKMYWYQQDPGMELHLIHYSYGVNSTEKGDLSSESTVSRIRTEHFPLTLESARPSHTSQYLCATAGTGGNEKLFFGSGTQLSVL.

V and J are TRBV6-1 and TRBJ2-2; 9 bases agree with TRBD2. Germline-derived CDR1 and CDR2 are MNHNS and SASEGT. The CDR3 has 16 amino acids. The V and J ends lost 4 bases and 5 bases, in that order; junction bases with no gene match: 8. The CDR3: CASSAPQRGVTGELFF. CDR3 coding DNA: TGTGCCAGCAGTGCCCCACAGCGGGGGGTTACCGGGGAGCTGTTTTTT.

The chain employs TRBV30 and TRBJ2-5; the D gene is possibly TRBD2 (6 bases). The germline CDR1 and CDR2 sequences are GTSNPN and SVGIG (reference sequence). V shed 2 bases and J shed 0 bases, with 22 bases lying between them. The CDR3 is made up of 18 amino acids. CDR3 residues: CAWSMSRRDSIYQETQYF. CDR3 in DNA: TGTGCCTGGAGTATGAGCCGGCGGGACTCTATTTACCAAGAGACCCAGTACTTC.

J is TRBJ2-1 and V is TRBV9; D might be TRBD2 (6 bases). The CDR3 consists of 16 residues. V was clipped by 2 bases and J by 8 bases, with 20 bases between them. CDR1 is SGDLS, CDR2 YYNGEE, per germline. CDR3 nucleotide sequence: TGTGCCAGCAGCGTGCGCGGAGGGGCAGTAGGACATGAGCAGTTCTTC. This gives the protein CASSVRGGAVGHEQFF.

The chain joins TRBV2 to TRBJ2-1; maybe TRBD1 (5 bases). Trimming left V 8 bases short and J 4 bases short, with 15 bases between. The CDR3 has 14 residues. Per germline, CDR1 SNHLY and CDR2 FYNNEI. In nucleotides, the CDR3 is TGTGCCAGCTTGACAGCAAGTCTTTACAATGAGCAGTTCTTC. Its protein is CASLTASLYNEQFF.

CDR3 residues: CASSSPGTGANEQYF. DNA for the CDR3: TGCGCCAGCAGCTCTCCCGGGACAGGGGCAAACGAGCAGTACTTC. The V gene is TRBV5-1, the J gene TRBJ2-7; 10 nucleotides agree with TRBD1. The length of the CDR3 is 15 residues. Germline V gene data show CDR1 as SGHRS and CDR2 as YFSETQ. V shed 3 bases and J 5 bases; nucleotides not matched to a gene: 8.

This chain joins TRBV2 and TRBJ1-1; a weak D match, TRBD1 (6 bases). The germline gives CDR1 SNHLY, CDR2 FYNNEI. Trimming pared 5 bases from V and 4 bases from J, leaving 14 bases between. The CDR3 contains 14 residues. CDR3 DNA: TGTGCCAGCAGTCAAGAGGACAGAGGCACTGAAGCTTTCTTT. Translating gives CASSQEDRGTEAFF.

V is TRBV5-1 and J is TRBJ2-2, with D perhaps TRBD1 (6 bases). Germline V CDR1 and CDR2: SGHRS, YFSETQ. V was trimmed by 0 bases and J by 0 bases, leaving 6 bases between them. The CDR3 consists of 15 residues. CDR3 DNA: TGCGCCAGCAGCTTGGGGACAGCGAACACCGGGGAGCTGTTTTTT. Amino acid sequence: CASSLGTANTGELFF. Full variable domain (missing parts from reference TRBV5-1 and TRBJ2-2): KAGVTQTPRYLIKTRGQQVTLSCSPISGHRSVSWYQQTPGQGLQFLFEYFSETQRNKGNFPGRFSGRQFSNSRSEMNVSTLELGDSALYLCASSLGTANTGELFFGEGSRLTVL.